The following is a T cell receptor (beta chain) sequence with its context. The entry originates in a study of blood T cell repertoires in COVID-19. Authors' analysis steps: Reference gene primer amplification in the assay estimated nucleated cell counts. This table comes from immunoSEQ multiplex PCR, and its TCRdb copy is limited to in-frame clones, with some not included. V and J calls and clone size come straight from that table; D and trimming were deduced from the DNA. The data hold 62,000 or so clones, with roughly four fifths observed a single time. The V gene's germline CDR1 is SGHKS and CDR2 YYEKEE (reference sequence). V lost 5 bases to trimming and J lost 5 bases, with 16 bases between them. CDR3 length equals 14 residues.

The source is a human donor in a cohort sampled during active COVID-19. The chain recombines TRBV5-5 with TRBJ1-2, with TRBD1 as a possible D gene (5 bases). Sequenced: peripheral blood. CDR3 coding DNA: TGTGCCAGCAGGGATGGACTCGGGGGTTATGGCTACACCTTC. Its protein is CASRDGLGGYGYTF.